One sample yielded the 14 T cell receptor beta chains listed below, sequenced in a study of early T cells in non-severe SARS-CoV-2 infection. TCRdb re-called the 5' RACE reads with MiXCR, one entry per CDR3 protein. There are roughly 120,000 distinct CDR3 sequences in the sample; 14% to 15% occur only once, and just over 20% lies in the top ten. Sequences were obtained from whole blood. Receptors were obtained from an adult who was a healthcare worker with PCR-confirmed SARS-CoV-2 infection or an uninfected control (not recorded which).

J is TRBJ1-1 and V is TRBV3-1, with a tentative D call TRBD1 (5 bases). This CDR3 is 15 amino acids long. CDR1 and CDR2 (germline): LGHDT, YNNKEL (reference sequence). Between the trimmed V and J ends, which lost 1 base and 5 bases, there was a span of 14 bases. The CDR3, as DNA: TGTGCCAGCAGCCAAGTTGCGAGCCGGGGGACTGAAGCTTTCTTT. Protein: CASSQVASRGTEAFF.

V and J are TRBV5-4 and TRBJ2-3, with D unclear. The CDR3 covers 16 residues. V was clipped by 2 bases and J by 1 base, with 14 bases between them. Germline V gene lookup returns CDR1 SGHNT and CDR2 YYREEE (reference sequence). The CDR3 region is CASSLAAQGRTDTQYF. Written as DNA, the CDR3 is TGTGCCAGCAGCTTAGCCGCACAAGGACGCACAGATACGCAGTATTTT.

This clonotype was counted a few times. The V gene is TRBV5-1, the J gene TRBJ2-2; D is perhaps TRBD1 (6 bases). This CDR3 comprises 17 residues. V dropped 7 bases and J dropped 5 bases, with 24 bases sitting between them. In germline, CDR1 is SGHRS, CDR2 YFSETQ. Written as DNA, the CDR3 is TGCGCCAGCCATCCGACGAGGGCAGGGGTAGGAACCGGGGAGCTGTTTTTT. Amino acid sequence: CASHPTRAGVGTGELFF.

This clonotype was detected only a few times. This chain connects TRBV20-1 to TRBJ2-1; 7 bases are a match to TRBD1. Losses at the gene ends were 1 base for V and 10 bases for J; bases not matched to a gene: 13. The germline V gene encodes CDR1 DFQATT and CDR2 SNEGSKA (reference sequence). CDR3 length: 15 amino acids. The CDR3 reads CSARARTGVPLEQFF. DNA of the CDR3: TGCAGTGCTAGAGCCAGGACAGGCGTCCCCTTAGAGCAGTTCTTC.

The chain employs TRBV10-3 and TRBJ2-5, with D perhaps TRBD2 (6 bases). V dropped 8 bases and J dropped 5 bases, with 12 bases sitting between them. Germline V lookup: CDR1 ENHRY, CDR2 SYGVKD. The CDR3 is 12 residues long. This CDR3 is CAISVEGETQYF. The CDR3 coding sequence is TGTGCCATCTCCGTGGAGGGGGAGACCCAGTACTTC.

This clonotype has a handful of counts. The chain couples TRBV5-1 to TRBJ2-7; maybe TRBD1 (6 bases). In germline, CDR1 is SGHRS, CDR2 YFSETQ. There are 14 residues in the CDR3. V lost 0 bases and J 5 bases, leaving 12 bases between the germline ends. CDR3 sequence reads: CASSLVAGEDEQYF. As DNA, the CDR3 is TGCGCCAGCAGCTTGGTAGCAGGGGAAGACGAGCAGTACTTC.

This clonotype was seen ten or more times. This rearrangement joins TRBV7-9 to TRBJ1-1; 7 bases line up with TRBD1. The CDR3 runs to 16 residues. Germline values: CDR1 SEHNR, CDR2 FQNEAQ (reference sequence). J was trimmed by 5 bases and V by 4 bases; bases with no gene match: 13. CDR3 coding DNA: TGTGCCAGCAGCTCACCGGAACAGGGGTATTGGACTGAAGCTTTCTTT. It translates to CASSSPEQGYWTEAFF.

The genes are TRBV5-1 and TRBJ1-2; 9 bases match TRBD1. The V gene's germline CDR1 is SGHRS and CDR2 YFSETQ. V gave up 3 bases and J gave up 7 bases; unmatched junction bases: 7. The CDR3 has 14 residues. CDR3 sequence reads: CASSSTTGGSGYTF. CDR3 DNA sequence: TGCGCCAGCAGCTCAACCACAGGGGGCAGTGGCTACACCTTC.

In its sample, this clonotype was seen a few times. This sequence joins TRBV6-5 and TRBJ2-3, with D unclear. This CDR3 comprises 14 residues. Per germline, CDR1 MNHEY and CDR2 SVGAGI. The V end lost 0 bases, the J end lost 11 bases, and 15 bases lay between the germline ends. In nucleotides, the CDR3 is TGTGCCAGCAGTTACTCGAGTTCTGCTGACAAGCAGTATTTT. Its protein product is CASSYSSSADKQYF.

This clonotype occurred a few times. The chain recombines TRBV20-1 with TRBJ1-2; D might be TRBD1 (6 bases). This CDR3 has 15 amino acids. V lost 4 bases and J lost 5, with 20 bases in between. Germline V CDR1 and CDR2: DFQATT, SNEGSKA (reference sequence). The CDR3 spells CSAIPGGPTHYGYTF. In DNA form, the CDR3 reads TGCAGTGCTATCCCCGGGGGGCCGACACATTATGGCTACACCTTC.

This clonotype was observed at least ten times. The chain links TRBV6-5 to TRBJ2-1; D gene uncertain. Germline CDR1 reads MNHEY; CDR2 reads SVGAGI. This CDR3 contains 13 residues. V was cut by 2 bases and J by 5 bases, with 7 bases left in between. CDR3 DNA sequence: TGTGCCAGCAGTTACCTCTCGGACAATGAGCAGTTCTTC. This codes for CASSYLSDNEQFF.

This chain uses TRBV20-1 with TRBJ2-7; 8 nucleotides line up with TRBD2. The CDR3 extends over 11 amino acids. Trimming removed 6 bases from V and 6 bases from J; junction bases left unmatched: 4. Germline V gives CDR1 DFQATT, CDR2 SNEGSKA (reference sequence). The DNA of the CDR3 is TGCAGTGCGGGGACTAGTCGCGAGCAGTACTTC. Translated, it gives CSAGTSREQYF.

V is TRBV20-1 and J is TRBJ1-1; 7 nucleotides match TRBD1. Trimming cost V 6 bases and J 1 base; bases outside gene matches: 8. The germline V gene encodes CDR1 DFQATT and CDR2 SNEGSKA (reference sequence). CDR3 length equals 14 residues. CDR3 nucleotide sequence: TGCAGTGCCCGACGGACAGGAACGAACACTGAAGCTTTCTTT. Translating gives CSARRTGTNTEAFF.

The chain recombines TRBV20-1 with TRBJ1-4; 8 nucleotides match TRBD1. Germline V lookup: CDR1 DFQATT, CDR2 SNEGSKA (reference sequence). V lost 6 bases, J lost 1 base, and 4 bases stayed unmatched. CDR3 length: 14 residues. The CDR3 DNA reads TGCAGTGCCAGCGACAGGGGAACTAATGAAAAACTGTTTTTT. Its translation is CSASDRGTNEKLFF.